A single sample gave rise to the 24 T cell receptor beta chains below, sequenced in a study of blood T cells in healthy people across ages. The authors ran a second PCR of 7 to 11 cycles using a sample-barcoded 5' primer and a J-beta primer mix. From the 5' RACE reads, TCRdb called clonotypes with MiXCR, one entry per CDR3 protein. This sample has around 800,000 distinct CDR3 sequences, with roughly 53% found just once. Sequenced input: blood. The receptors derive from a man older than 75 in good health.

The chain has TRBV12-3 or TRBV12-4 and TRBJ2-7, with a possible D match to TRBD1 (6 bases). V lost 7 bases and J 2 bases, leaving 15 bases between the germline ends. This CDR3 spans 14 amino acids. The CDR3 nucleotides read TGTGCCAGCACCCGGGACACCAGGACCTACGAGCAGTACTTC. Translation gives CASTRDTRTYEQYF.

The J gene is TRBJ1-5, the V gene TRBV25-1; tentative D call: TRBD1 (5 bases). There are 15 residues in the CDR3. V was cut by 1 base and J by 7 bases, with 14 bases left in between. Per germline, CDR1 MGHDK and CDR2 SYGVNS. The CDR3 loop is CASSEWAGEDQPQHF. The CDR3 DNA is TGTGCCAGCAGTGAATGGGCGGGGGAGGACCAGCCCCAGCATTTT.

V usage is TRBV5-1 and J usage is TRBJ1-4; D not resolved. This CDR3 comprises 15 residues. Trimming removed 0 bases at V and 4 bases at J, with 10 bases between. Germline CDR1 is SGHRS and CDR2 is YFSETQ. DNA of the CDR3: TGCGCCAGCAGCTTGGCAACGGGAGATAATGAAAAACTGTTTTTT. It is translated as CASSLATGDNEKLFF.

V usage is TRBV20-1 and J usage is TRBJ2-5; TRBD1 matches at 7 bases. The assigned J gene may be wrong: the sequence end matches TRBJ2-7 better. In germline, CDR1 is DFQATT, CDR2 SNEGSKA (reference sequence). CDR3 length: 13 amino acids. The CDR3 sequence: CSARMDRNYEQYF. CDR3 nucleotides: TGCAGTGCTAGAATGGACAGGAACTACGAGCAGTACTTC.

This clonotype was seen more than once but under ten times. This rearrangement joins TRBV15 to TRBJ2-1; 10 nucleotides align to TRBD1. Germline trimming cut 2 bases from V and 5 bases from J; bases unmatched to any gene: 3. Germline V gene sequence: CDR1 LNHNV, CDR2 YYDKDF (reference sequence). The CDR3 runs 15 residues. The CDR3: CATSRRDRGNNEQFF. The CDR3 bases are TGTGCCACCAGCAGACGGGACAGGGGCAACAATGAGCAGTTCTTC.

This clonotype turned up a few times. The chain has TRBV29-1 and TRBJ2-3; D may correspond to TRBD1 or TRBD2 (5 bases each). CDR3 length equals 14 residues. Germline assignment: CDR1 SQVTM and CDR2 ANQGSEA. Trimming removed 7 bases from V and 2 bases from J, with 16 bases in between. The CDR3: CSAAGTLYTDTQYF. CDR3 nucleotides: TGCAGCGCCGCCGGGACGCTTTACACAGATACGCAGTATTTT.

The V gene is TRBV20-1, the J gene TRBJ2-1, with a tentative D call TRBD2 (6 bases). The CDR3 is 11 residues long. Deletions cut 3 bases from V and 12 bases from J, with 12 bases between. CDR1 is DFQATT, CDR2 SNEGSKA, per germline (reference sequence). The CDR3 sequence is CSASGGPGQFF. The CDR3 DNA is TGCAGTGCTAGTGGAGGGCCGGGGCAGTTCTTC.

This chain joins TRBV7-9 and TRBJ2-1, with D possibly being TRBD1 (5 bases). This CDR3 has 14 amino acids. Germline V gene sequence: CDR1 SEHNR, CDR2 FQNEAQ (reference sequence). The V gene lost 1 base and the J gene lost 13 bases, with 17 bases spanning the gap. This CDR3 is CASSLGAGKETQFF. The CDR3 DNA reads as TGTGCCAGCAGCTTAGGGGCAGGGAAAGAGACCCAGTTCTTC. Drawing the rest from reference TRBV7-9 and TRBJ2-1, the complete variable domain is DTGVSQNPRHKITKRGQNVTFRCDPISEHNRLYWYRQTLGQGPEFLTYFQNEAQLEKSRLLSDRFSAERPKGSFSTLEIQRTEQGDSAMYLCASSLGAGKETQFFGPGTRLTVL.

This clonotype turned up a few times. The CDR3 loop reads CSAREGSGDTQYF. The CDR3 nucleotides read TGCAGTGCTAGAGAAGGGTCTGGAGATACGCAGTATTTT. V gene TRBV20-1 combines with J gene TRBJ2-3, with D uncertain. CDR1 is DFQATT and CDR2 is SNEGSKA in the germline V gene (reference sequence). V lost 0 bases and J 5 bases, leaving 9 bases between the germline ends. The CDR3 spans 13 residues.

This clonotype was seen a handful of times. The chain employs TRBV5-1 and TRBJ1-2; 7 bases match TRBD1. Germline V gives CDR1 SGHRS, CDR2 YFSETQ. J gave up 7 bases and V 6 bases, and 12 bases lay outside the gene matches. This CDR3 comprises 14 residues. The DNA for the CDR3 is TGCGCCAGCAATCCAGGGACAGCGCAAGGTGGCTACACCTTC. This encodes CASNPGTAQGGYTF.

A word on this clonotype: One junction end disagrees with the germline gene, perhaps due to a read error. This chain's CDR3 is CATRTPGSYSEQFF. CDR3 DNA: TGTGCCACTAGGACTCCAGGCTCCTACAGTGAGCAGTTCTTC. This chain connects TRBV25-1 to TRBJ2-1; maybe TRBD2 (5 bases). The CDR3 totals 14 residues. CDR1 is MGHDK, CDR2 SYGVNS, per germline.

V and J are TRBV29-1 and TRBJ2-7; TRBD1 agrees at 11 bases. CDR1 SQVTM and CDR2 ANQGSEA come from the germline V gene. Trimming cost V 6 bases and J 2 bases; bases outside gene matches: 9. The CDR3 has 15 amino acids. The DNA for the CDR3 is TGCAGCGTGGTAGCCGGGACAGGGGGGCCCTACGAGCAGTACTTC. The encoded protein is CSVVAGTGGPYEQYF.

The V and J genes are TRBV10-3 and TRBJ2-7; D unclear. V was pared by 4 bases and J by 2 bases, with 9 bases between. Germline V gene sequence: CDR1 ENHRY, CDR2 SYGVKD. The CDR3 covers 13 residues. The CDR3 region is CAISAATTYEQYF. CDR3 in DNA: TGTGCCATCAGTGCGGCAACTACCTACGAGCAGTACTTC.

The genes are TRBV6-6 and TRBJ2-7, with D possibly being TRBD1 (5 bases). CDR1 and CDR2 (germline): MNHNY, SVGAGI (reference sequence). V was trimmed by 0 bases and J by 3 bases, leaving 6 bases between them. This CDR3 is 13 amino acids long. The CDR3 protein is CASSYSTDYEQYF. For the CDR3, the DNA is TGTGCCAGCAGTTACTCGACAGACTACGAGCAGTACTTC.

Here the CDR3 reads CATSDLRRGGYTF. CDR3 nucleotides: TGTGCCACCAGTGATCTCCGCCGCGGGGGCTACACCTTC. This chain uses TRBV24-1 with TRBJ1-2; D gene uncertain. Germline CDR1 and CDR2: KGHDR and SFDVKD. Trimming removed 3 bases from V and 8 bases from J, with 12 bases in between. This CDR3 is built from 13 residues.

The chain links TRBV7-2 to TRBJ2-3, with 11 positions matching TRBD2. Looked up from germline, CDR1 is SGHTA and CDR2 is FQGNSA. The CDR3 has 18 residues. The junction had 8 bases not matched to a gene; V was cut back by 1 base and J by 2 bases. The CDR3 DNA sequence: TGTGCCAGCAGCTTAGGACTAGCGGGAACCCCTACCACAGATACGCAGTATTTT. It codes for CASSLGLAGTPTTDTQYF.

V is TRBV20-1 and J is TRBJ2-1, with 8 bases that match TRBD2. The CDR3 covers 17 residues. V trimming: 0 bases; J trimming: 0 bases; junction bases outside the gene matches: 7. Germline values: CDR1 DFQATT, CDR2 SNEGSKA (reference sequence). The chain's CDR3 is CSARDWLAGSSYNEQFF. CDR3 DNA sequence: TGCAGTGCTAGAGATTGGCTAGCGGGTAGCTCCTACAATGAGCAGTTCTTC.

The CDR3 loop reads CASEVGQGLDDEQFF. CDR3 coding DNA: TGTGCCAGCGAAGTCGGACAGGGATTGGACGATGAGCAGTTCTTC. V gene TRBV28 combines with J gene TRBJ2-1, with 8 bases identical to TRBD1. This CDR3 is built from 15 residues. The J segment lost 8 bases and the V segment lost 8 bases, leaving 14 bases of the junction unmatched. The germline CDR1 and CDR2 sequences are MDHEN and SYDVKM.

This clonotype was seen a handful of times. The V call is TRBV12-3 or TRBV12-4, the J call TRBJ2-5; 7 nucleotides line up with TRBD2. This CDR3 has 15 residues. The trim removed 3 bases at V and 5 bases at J, leaving 9 bases unmatched. The CDR3 region has the DNA TGTGCCAGCAGTTTGGGGACTACGCGATTGGAGACCCAGTACTTC. Translation gives CASSLGTTRLETQYF.

About this clonotype itself: One end of the junction fails to match germline, which may point to a read error. The gene calls are TRBV20-1 and TRBJ2-7; D might be TRBD2 (5 bases). The CDR3 runs to 13 residues. Germline-derived CDR1 and CDR2 are DFQATT and SNEGSKA (reference sequence). The CDR3, as DNA: TGCAGTACTAGAGATCCCGGGCCCTACGAGCAGTACTTC. It translates to CSTRDPGPYEQYF.

The gene calls are TRBV28 and TRBJ2-1; D is undetermined. This CDR3 is 17 amino acids long. V lost 11 bases, J lost 3 bases, and 26 bases lay in between. Germline lookup yields CDR1 MDHEN and CDR2 SYDVKM. CDR3 nucleotide sequence: TGTGCCCCCAAGCTGGCGCGGAGACGATACGTCTACAATGAGCAGTTCTTC. Its protein product is CAPKLARRRYVYNEQFF.

V usage is TRBV9 and J usage is TRBJ1-1; weak D call: TRBD1 (5 bases). CDR3 length: 15 amino acids. The V gene's germline CDR1 is SGDLS and CDR2 YYNGEE. With 0 bases removed from V and 4 bases from J, the gap between germline ends came to 13 bases. The CDR3, as DNA: TGTGCCAGCAGCGTAGTGCCAGGGACGAGCACTGAAGCTTTCTTT. This codes for CASSVVPGTSTEAFF.

In regard to this clonotype: Mismatch with germline at one junction end may stem from a read error. The V gene is TRBV6-5, the J gene TRBJ2-7, with D hard to call. CDR1 MNHEY and CDR2 SVGAGI come from the germline V gene. The CDR3 runs to 15 residues. CDR3 loop: CASSYSDSVSYGQYF. CDR3 in DNA: TGTGCCAGCAGTTACTCGGATTCGGTTTCCTACGGGCAGTACTTC.

In this sample, this clonotype turned up a few times. This rearrangement joins TRBV7-3 to TRBJ2-1; unclear D gene. This CDR3 region has 15 residues. Germline loops: CDR1 SGHTA, CDR2 FQGTGA. Trimming left V 1 base short and J 3 bases short, with 10 bases between. The CDR3 reads CASSLMVSSYNEQFF. CDR3 bases: TGTGCCAGCAGCTTAATGGTTAGCAGCTACAATGAGCAGTTCTTC.